The 11 T cell receptor beta chains below all came from one sample that was sequenced in a study of early T cells in non-severe SARS-CoV-2 infection. In TCRdb, the 5' RACE reads were re-called with MiXCR into one record per CDR3 protein. The repertoire holds about 71,000 distinct CDR3 sequences, with roughly 12% as singletons. Here the sequenced sample was whole blood, taken at baseline. The receptors shown here come from an adult who was a healthcare worker with PCR-confirmed SARS-CoV-2 infection or an uninfected control (not recorded which).

The chain has TRBV7-3 and TRBJ2-4; 7 nucleotides align to TRBD1. The CDR3 is 14 amino acids. The germline V gene encodes CDR1 SGHTA and CDR2 FQGTGA. The ends lost 0 bases at V and 6 bases at J; junction bases unmatched: 2. This CDR3 reads CASSLTGGSNIQYF. CDR3 DNA: TGTGCCAGCAGCTTAACAGGGGGCTCAAACATTCAGTACTTC.

This clonotype was counted only a few times. The V call is TRBV18, the J call TRBJ2-7; 12 nucleotides align to TRBD1. CDR1 and CDR2 (germline): KGHSH, LQKENI. The CDR3 spans 17 residues. With 6 bases clipped from V and 9 bases from J, the junction kept 18 bases outside the gene matches. CDR3 nucleotide sequence: TGTGCCAGCTCGCTCACCCGGGACAGGGGGCGCGAGGCCAGGCAGTACTTC. Residues: CASSLTRDRGREARQYF. Drawing the rest from reference TRBV18 and TRBJ2-7, the complete variable domain is NAGVMQNPRHLVRRRGQEARLRCSPMKGHSHVYWYRQLPEEGLKFMVYLQKENIIDESGMPKERFSAEFPKEGPSILRIQQVVRGDSAAYFCASSLTRDRGREARQYFGPGTRLTVT.

This clonotype was observed many times. This CDR3 is CASSSGQGEQFF. CDR3 DNA: TGTGCCAGCAGTTCAGGACAGGGGGAGCAGTTCTTC. This rearrangement joins TRBV28 to TRBJ2-1; 9 nucleotides agree with TRBD1. This CDR3 comprises 12 residues. Germline V CDR1 and CDR2: MDHEN, SYDVKM. Trimming at V came to 4 bases and at J to 10 bases, leaving 2 bases not matched to a gene.

The V call is TRBV10-3, the J call TRBJ2-5; D is possibly TRBD2 (5 bases). From germline, CDR1 is ENHRY and CDR2 SYGVKD. Trimming stripped 8 bases from V and 4 bases from J, with 17 bases between. The CDR3 has 14 residues. Here the CDR3 DNA reads TGTGCCATCCCCGCGGCGGAGGTCCGAGAGACCCAGTACTTC. The encoded protein is CAIPAAEVRETQYF.

A few counts support this clonotype. The V gene is TRBV7-8, the J gene TRBJ1-5; 9 nucleotides match TRBD1. The CDR3 has 17 residues. V was clipped by 5 bases and J by 3 bases; unmatched bases: 11. Germline CDR1 SGHVS, CDR2 FQNEAQ. The CDR3 nucleotides are TGTGCCAGCAGCCAGGGACAGGGTCCTCCACTCAATCAGCCCCAGCATTTT. Encoded protein: CASSQGQGPPLNQPQHF.

There are a few counts of this clonotype. V usage is TRBV7-9 and J usage is TRBJ2-1, with a weak D call TRBD2 (5 bases). Germline values: CDR1 SEHNR, CDR2 FQNEAQ (reference sequence). The V gene lost 1 base and the J gene lost 5 bases, with 18 bases spanning the gap. The CDR3 is made up of 17 amino acids. The CDR3 reads CASSLGAGRTIHNEQFF. CDR3 DNA: TGTGCCAGCAGCTTAGGGGCGGGCAGAACTATTCACAATGAGCAGTTCTTC.

The CDR3 DNA sequence: TGTGCCAGCAGCTTAGTAGCGGGAGGCTACGAGCAGTACTTC. Translated, it gives CASSLVAGGYEQYF. V gene TRBV7-2 combines with J gene TRBJ2-7, with 10 bases identical to TRBD2. This CDR3 region has 14 residues. Germline V gene lookup returns CDR1 SGHTA and CDR2 FQGNSA. Trimming removed 1 base from V and 3 bases from J; junction bases left unmatched: 0.

This clonotype has only a few counts. The CDR3 sequence: CASSYGFGGGSSYEQYF. The CDR3 DNA reads TGTGCCAGCAGTTACGGATTTGGCGGGGGAAGCTCCTACGAGCAGTACTTC. This chain connects TRBV6-5 to TRBJ2-7, with 7 bases lining up with TRBD2. The J segment lost 0 bases and the V segment lost 2 bases, leaving 10 bases of the junction unmatched. CDR1 and CDR2 (germline): MNHEY, SVGAGI. CDR3 length: 17 amino acids.

The chain couples TRBV18 to TRBJ1-1; D possibly corresponds to TRBD1 (5 bases). The germline V gene has CDR1 KGHSH and CDR2 LQKENI. V was trimmed by 3 bases and J by 0 bases, leaving 11 bases between them. The CDR3 extends over 15 amino acids. CDR3 residues: CASSPWQDMNTEAFF. DNA for the CDR3: TGTGCCAGCTCACCGTGGCAGGACATGAACACTGAAGCTTTCTTT.

This clonotype came up many times. The gene calls are TRBV12-3 or TRBV12-4 and TRBJ2-2; the match to TRBD1 covers 9 bases. V lost 4 bases, J lost 6 bases, and 3 bases stayed unmatched. The CDR3 loop spans 14 amino acids. The CDR3 bases are TGTGCCAGCAGTTGGCGGACAGGGGCCGGGGAGCTGTTTTTT. Its protein is CASSWRTGAGELFF.

This clonotype was counted only a few times. The V gene is TRBV6-1, the J gene TRBJ2-7; D unclear. This CDR3 region has 15 residues. Germline loops: CDR1 MNHNS, CDR2 SASEGT. Trimming stripped 3 bases from V and 0 bases from J, with 12 bases between. The CDR3 protein is CASSDSGRSSYEQYF. The CDR3 region has the DNA TGTGCCAGCAGTGATTCGGGCCGTAGCTCCTACGAGCAGTACTTC.